These 7 T cell receptor beta chains were all obtained from the same sample, sequenced in a study of blood T cell repertoires in COVID-19. Some clones are missing from TCRdb's copy, which holds only in-frame ones; the method was immunoSEQ multiplex PCR. The sample includes approximately 140,000 clones, 85% to 90% of them seen just once. The sample was peripheral blood. The receptors were sampled from a woman in her fifties or sixties with acute or convalescent COVID-19.

The chain uses TRBV5-6 and TRBJ1-1; no reliable D call. CDR3 length equals 15 residues. CDR1 and CDR2 (germline): SGHDT, YYEEEE. Trimming took off 1 base at V and 5 bases at J, with 15 bases between the two ends. For the CDR3, the DNA is TGTGCCAGCAGCTTGAGTCCCCAGGCTACGACTGAAGCTTTCTTT. It codes for CASSLSPQATTEAFF.

The chain has TRBV6-5 and TRBJ1-4; D is unresolved. The germline V gene encodes CDR1 MNHEY and CDR2 SVGAGI. The germline V and J ends were trimmed by 4 bases and 7 bases, with 16 bases remaining between them. The CDR3 runs 15 residues. The CDR3, as DNA: TGTGCCAGCAGTTCCATCTCTAGCCGAGGTGAAAAACTGTTTTTT. Protein product: CASSSISSRGEKLFF.

The chain recombines TRBV3-1 (or the pseudogene TRBV3-2) with TRBJ2-5, with TRBD2 matching 12 bases. The CDR3 contains 18 residues. Losses at the gene ends were 8 bases for V and 2 bases for J; bases not matched to a gene: 15. CDR1 is LGHDT and CDR2 is YNNKEL in the germline V gene (reference sequence). The CDR3 DNA sequence: TGTGCCAGCCGGAGGCTAGCGGGGGGGCAGGGTCTTCAAGAGACCCAGTACTTC. This codes for CASRRLAGGQGLQETQYF.

The CDR3: CASSHFSSGVWIEQFF. The CDR3 DNA follows: TGTGCCAGCAGCCACTTCTCTAGCGGGGTGTGGATTGAGCAGTTCTTC. J is TRBJ2-1 and V is TRBV3-1 (or the pseudogene TRBV3-2); 9 nucleotides align to TRBD2. This CDR3 has 16 amino acids. The germline V gene encodes CDR1 LGHDT and CDR2 YNNKEL (reference sequence). V was pared by 3 bases and J by 9 bases, with 12 bases of the junction left unmatched.

The rearrangement uses TRBV28 and TRBJ1-1; the D gene is possibly TRBD1 (6 bases). V was pared by 6 bases and J by 5 bases, with 16 bases between. Germline loops: CDR1 MDHEN, CDR2 SYDVKM. This CDR3 contains 14 residues. CDR3: CASRPPRGLTEAFF. The CDR3 DNA follows: TGTGCCAGCAGACCCCCTAGGGGGTTGACTGAAGCTTTCTTT.

This clone is a singleton in its sample. The V call is TRBV28, the J call TRBJ1-2; TRBD1 matches 8 bases. Germline CDR1 MDHEN, CDR2 SYDVKM. Trimming at V came to 6 bases and at J to 8 bases, leaving 14 bases not matched to a gene. The CDR3 is made up of 15 amino acids. DNA for the CDR3: TGTGCCAGCAGCTCGTTCGGACAGGGTTTTAGGGGCTACACCTTC. Translating gives CASSSFGQGFRGYTF.

This clone was counted many times. The rearrangement joins TRBV6-5 to TRBJ1-2; TRBD1 aligns across 7 bases. This CDR3 spans 14 amino acids. Per germline, CDR1 MNHEY and CDR2 SVGAGI. J lost 4 bases, V lost 3 bases, and 5 bases had no gene match. The CDR3 sequence: CASSYGTDGYGYTF. The CDR3 region has the DNA TGTGCCAGCAGTTATGGGACAGATGGCTATGGCTACACCTTC.